This T cell receptor beta chain originates from a study of T cell responses to AZD1222 COVID-19 vaccine. Some clones are missing from TCRdb's copy, which holds only in-frame ones; the method was immunoSEQ multiplex PCR. Altogether some 190,000 clones are present, 92% being singletons, with the ten largest covering more than 1.5%. Concerning this clone: The antigen is unknown.

The study, taken as a whole, reports: Repertoires were obtained solely post-peak T cell response. There were vaccine-associated CD4 TCRs across spike, dominant at 160-218 and 743-854.

The sequences come from peripheral blood, collected 28 days after the second AZD1222 dose. The receptor was isolated from an adult who received the AZD1222 COVID-19 vaccine.

CDR3 sequence: CASSLSQGGGYTF. The CDR3 nucleotides read TGTGCCAGCAGTTTATCTCAGGGAGGGGGCTACACCTTC. This sequence joins TRBV27 and TRBJ1-2, with D possibly matching TRBD1 (5 bases). Trimming shortened V by 0 bases and J by 8 bases, and 10 bases separated the two germline ends. CDR1 and CDR2 (germline): MNHEY, SMNVEV (reference sequence). The CDR3 extends over 13 amino acids.